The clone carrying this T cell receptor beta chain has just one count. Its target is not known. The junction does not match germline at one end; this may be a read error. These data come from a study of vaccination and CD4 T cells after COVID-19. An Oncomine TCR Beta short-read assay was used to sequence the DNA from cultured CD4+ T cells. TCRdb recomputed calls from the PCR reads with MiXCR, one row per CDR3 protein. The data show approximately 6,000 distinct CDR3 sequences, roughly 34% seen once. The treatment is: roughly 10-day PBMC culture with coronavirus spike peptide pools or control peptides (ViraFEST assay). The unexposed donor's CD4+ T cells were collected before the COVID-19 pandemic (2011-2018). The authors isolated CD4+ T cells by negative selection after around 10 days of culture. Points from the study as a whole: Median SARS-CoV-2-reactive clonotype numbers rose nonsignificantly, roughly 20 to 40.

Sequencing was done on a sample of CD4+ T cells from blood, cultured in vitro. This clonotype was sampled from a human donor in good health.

This CDR3 reads CASSDPRDF. CDR3 sequence (DNA): TGTGCCAGCAGTGACCCCAGGGACTTC. The chain carries TRBV6-1 and TRBJ1-2; tentatively, D is TRBD1 (5 bases). CDR1 MNHNS and CDR2 SASEGT come from the germline V gene. The CDR3 runs 9 residues.